This T cell receptor beta chain was retrieved from a study of blood T cell repertoires in COVID-19. Study-wide background: Material from acute and convalescent COVID-19 was sourced from the United States, Italy and Spain. The cDNA or gDNA used as material had been derived from T cells, B-cell-depleted T cells, or PBMCs.

This CDR3 has 20 residues. Trimming removed 5 bases from V and 2 bases from J; junction bases left unmatched: 20. The germline V gene encodes CDR1 LGHDT and CDR2 YNNKEL (reference sequence). Authors' methods: Cell counts per sample came from amplifying reference gene primers. The method was immunoSEQ multiplex PCR; TCRdb's version includes in-frame clones alone and lacks a portion of them. The D gene and trimming were derived from the DNA, and the V and J assignments and clone size from that table. The profile covers 88,000 or so clones, with less than 90% appearing a single time and 3.8% taken by the ten largest.

The J gene is TRBJ2-1, the V gene TRBV3-1 (or the pseudogene TRBV3-2); 8 bases map to TRBD2. This TCR derives from a man aged 55 to 70 with acute or convalescent COVID-19. Sequencing was carried out using peripheral blood. The CDR3 nucleotides read TGTGCCAGCAGCAGCGCGGGGGCGAGGAGCGGGAGTTTCACCTACAATGAGCAGTTCTTC. This gives the protein CASSSAGARSGSFTYNEQFF.